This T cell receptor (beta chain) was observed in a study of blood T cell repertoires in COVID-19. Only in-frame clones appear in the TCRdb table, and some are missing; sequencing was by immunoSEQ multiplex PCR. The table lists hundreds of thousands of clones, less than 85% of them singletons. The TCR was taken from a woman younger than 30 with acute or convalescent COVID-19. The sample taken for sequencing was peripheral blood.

CDR3 DNA sequence: TGTGCCAGCAGTTCCACGGGGTCCCCCTACAATGAGCAGTTCTTC. It encodes CASSSTGSPYNEQFF. V gene TRBV14 combines with J gene TRBJ2-1, with TRBD2 as a possible D gene (5 bases). V lost 6 bases, J lost 2 bases, and 14 bases lay in between. This CDR3 region has 15 residues. Germline CDR1 SGHDN, CDR2 FVKESK. The full variable domain, its missing parts supplied by reference TRBV14 and TRBJ2-1, is EAGVTQFPSHSVIEKGQTVTLRCDPISGHDNLYWYRRVMGKEIKFLLHFVKESKQDESGMPNNRFLAERTGGTYSTLKVQPAELEDSGVYFCASSSTGSPYNEQFFGPGTRLTVL.